This T cell receptor (beta chain) was sequenced during a study of blood T cell repertoires in COVID-19. Study details: Donors in the United States, Italy and Spain gave samples during acute or convalescent COVID-19. Sample material is recorded as cDNA or gDNA derived from T cells, B-cell-depleted T cells, or PBMCs.

Authors' methods: Estimated nucleated cell counts came from reference gene primer amplification. Assay used: immunoSEQ multiplex PCR; TCRdb lists only in-frame clones, some missing. V, J and clone size reflect that table, while D and trimming were determined from the DNA. This sample has about 120,000 clones, with approximately 87% found just once. The germline V gene has CDR1 LGHNA and CDR2 YSLEER. V was clipped by 1 base and J by 9 bases, with 13 bases between them. The CDR3 consists of 14 residues. This TCR came from a man aged 45 to 65 with acute or convalescent COVID-19. Sequences were obtained from peripheral blood. V gene TRBV4-3 combines with J gene TRBJ2-1; a possible D gene is TRBD2 (6 bases). The CDR3 bases are TGCGCCAGCAGCCAAGTTGGGCGGGATGGTGAGCAGTTCTTC. This sequence encodes CASSQVGRDGEQFF.